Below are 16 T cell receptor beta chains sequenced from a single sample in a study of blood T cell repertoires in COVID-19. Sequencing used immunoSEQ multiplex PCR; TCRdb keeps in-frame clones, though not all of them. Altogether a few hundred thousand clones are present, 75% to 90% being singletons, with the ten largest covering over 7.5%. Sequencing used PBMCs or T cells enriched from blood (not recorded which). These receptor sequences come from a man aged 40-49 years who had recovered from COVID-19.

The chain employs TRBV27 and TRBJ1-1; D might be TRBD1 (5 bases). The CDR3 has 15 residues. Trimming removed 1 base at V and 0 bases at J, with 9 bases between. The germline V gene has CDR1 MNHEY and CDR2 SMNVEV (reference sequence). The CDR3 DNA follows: TGTGCCAGCAGTTTATTTGGGGGGATGAACACTGAAGCTTTCTTT. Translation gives CASSLFGGMNTEAFF.

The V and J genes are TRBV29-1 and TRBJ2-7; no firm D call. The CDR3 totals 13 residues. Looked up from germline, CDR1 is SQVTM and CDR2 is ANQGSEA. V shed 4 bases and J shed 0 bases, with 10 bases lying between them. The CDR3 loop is CSVVSPLSYEQYF. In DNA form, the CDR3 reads TGCAGCGTTGTGAGCCCTCTCTCCTACGAGCAGTACTTC.

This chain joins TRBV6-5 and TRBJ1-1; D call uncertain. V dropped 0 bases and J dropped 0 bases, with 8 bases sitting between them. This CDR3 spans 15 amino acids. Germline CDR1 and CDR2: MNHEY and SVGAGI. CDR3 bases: TGTGCCAGCAGTTACTCGAGGGTGGTGAACACTGAAGCTTTCTTT. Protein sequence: CASSYSRVVNTEAFF.

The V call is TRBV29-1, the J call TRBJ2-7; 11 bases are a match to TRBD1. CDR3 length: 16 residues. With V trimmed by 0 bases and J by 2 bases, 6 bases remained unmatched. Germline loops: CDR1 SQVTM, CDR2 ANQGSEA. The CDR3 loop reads CSVEDGTGGLTYEQYF. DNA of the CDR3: TGCAGCGTTGAAGATGGGACAGGGGGACTTACCTACGAGCAGTACTTC.

The CDR3 DNA reads as TGTGCCAGCAGCTTACCCAGTTCGAAGGGAGGGAACTATGGCTACACCTTC. Translating it yields CASSLPSSKGGNYGYTF. The chain joins TRBV7-2 to TRBJ1-2; the D is unclear. Trimming shortened V by 2 bases and J by 2 bases, and 18 bases separated the two germline ends. CDR3 length equals 17 residues. In germline, CDR1 is SGHTA, CDR2 FQGNSA. Supplemented by reference TRBV7-2 and TRBJ1-2, the full variable domain reads GAGVSQSPSNKVTEKGKDVELRCDPISGHTALYWYRQSLGQGLEFLIYFQGNSAPDKSGLPSDRFSAERTGGSVSTLTIQRTQQEDSAVYLCASSLPSSKGGNYGYTFGSGTRLTVV.

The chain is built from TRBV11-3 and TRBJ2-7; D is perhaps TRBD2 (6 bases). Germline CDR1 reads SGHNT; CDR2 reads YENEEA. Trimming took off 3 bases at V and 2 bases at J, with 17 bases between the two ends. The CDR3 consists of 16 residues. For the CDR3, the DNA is TGTGCCAGCAGCTTCCCCGATGGTAGCGGTCCCTACGAGCAGTACTTC. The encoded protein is CASSFPDGSGPYEQYF.

This chain's CDR3 is CASGLSGGYYEQYF. Written as DNA, the CDR3 is TGTGCTAGTGGTTTGAGCGGGGGGTACTACGAGCAGTACTTC. This chain uses TRBV12-5 with TRBJ2-7; 9 nucleotides agree with TRBD2. CDR1 is LGHNT and CDR2 is FRNRAP in the germline V gene. The length of the CDR3 is 14 residues. V shed 2 bases and J 3 bases; nucleotides not matched to a gene: 2.

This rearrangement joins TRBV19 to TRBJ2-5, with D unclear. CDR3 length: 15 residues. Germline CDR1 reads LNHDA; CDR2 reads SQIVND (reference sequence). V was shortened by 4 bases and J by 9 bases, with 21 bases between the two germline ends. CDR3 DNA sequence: TGTGCCAGTAGTACTGCGTCTAAATCTCAAGTATCCCAGTACTTC. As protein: CASSTASKSQVSQYF.

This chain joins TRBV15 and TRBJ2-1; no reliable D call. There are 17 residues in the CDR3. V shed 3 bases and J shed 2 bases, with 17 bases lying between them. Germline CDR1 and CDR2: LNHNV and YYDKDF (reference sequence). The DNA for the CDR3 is TGTGCCACCAGCAGCCCGGGTCTTGGCGGCGCCTACAATGAGCAGTTCTTC. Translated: CATSSPGLGGAYNEQFF.

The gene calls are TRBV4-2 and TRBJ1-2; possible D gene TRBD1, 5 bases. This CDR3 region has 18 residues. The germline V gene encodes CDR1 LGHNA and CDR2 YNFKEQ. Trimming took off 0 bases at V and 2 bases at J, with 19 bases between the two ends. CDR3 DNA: TGTGCCAGCAGCCAAGAAACAGGCCAAATATTGGGGAACTATGGCTACACCTTC. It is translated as CASSQETGQILGNYGYTF.

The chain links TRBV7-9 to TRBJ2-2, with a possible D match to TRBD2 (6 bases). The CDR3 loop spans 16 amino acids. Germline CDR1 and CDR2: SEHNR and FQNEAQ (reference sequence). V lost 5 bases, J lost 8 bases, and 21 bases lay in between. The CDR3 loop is CASSPLSGDRPGELFF. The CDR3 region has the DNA TGTGCCAGCAGCCCCCTGTCGGGGGACCGACCTGGGGAGCTGTTTTTT.

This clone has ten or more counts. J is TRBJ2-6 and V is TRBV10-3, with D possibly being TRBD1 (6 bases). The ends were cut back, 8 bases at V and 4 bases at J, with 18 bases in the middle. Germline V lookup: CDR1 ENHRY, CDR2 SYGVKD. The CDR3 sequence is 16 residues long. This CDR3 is CAIPRTPQGGANVLTF. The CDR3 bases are TGTGCCATCCCACGGACCCCTCAGGGGGGGGCCAACGTCCTGACTTTC.

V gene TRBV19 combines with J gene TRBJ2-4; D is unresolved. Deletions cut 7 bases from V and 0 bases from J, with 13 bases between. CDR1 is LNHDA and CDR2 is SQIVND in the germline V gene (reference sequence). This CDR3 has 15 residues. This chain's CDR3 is CASTITSGAKNIQYF. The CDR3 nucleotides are TGTGCCAGTACCATCACGTCCGGAGCCAAAAACATTCAGTACTTC.

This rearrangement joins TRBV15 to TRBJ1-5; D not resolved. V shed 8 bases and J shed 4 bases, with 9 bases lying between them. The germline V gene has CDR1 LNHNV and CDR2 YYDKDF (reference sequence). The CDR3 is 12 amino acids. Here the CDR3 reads CATQEGNQPQHF. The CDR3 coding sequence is TGTGCCACCCAGGAGGGTAATCAGCCCCAGCATTTT. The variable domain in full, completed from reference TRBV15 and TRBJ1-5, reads DAMVIQNPRYQVTQFGKPVTLSCSQTLNHNVMYWYQQKSSQAPKLLFHYYDKDFNNEADTPDNFQSRRPNTSFCFLDIRSPGLGDTAMYLCATQEGNQPQHFGDGTRLSIL.

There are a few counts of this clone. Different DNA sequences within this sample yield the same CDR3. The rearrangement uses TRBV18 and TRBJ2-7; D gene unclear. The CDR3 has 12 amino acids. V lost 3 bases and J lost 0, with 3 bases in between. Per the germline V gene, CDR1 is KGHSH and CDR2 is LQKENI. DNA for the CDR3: TGTGCCAGCTCACCCCACTCCTACGAGCAGTACTTC. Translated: CASSPHSYEQYF.

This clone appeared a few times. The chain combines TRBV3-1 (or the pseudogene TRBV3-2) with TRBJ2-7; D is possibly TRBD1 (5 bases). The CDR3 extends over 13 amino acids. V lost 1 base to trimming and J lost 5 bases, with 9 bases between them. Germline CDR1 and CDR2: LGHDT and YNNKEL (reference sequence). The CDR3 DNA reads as TGTGCCAGCAGCCAAGCGCCAGGGAACGAGCAGTACTTC. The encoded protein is CASSQAPGNEQYF.